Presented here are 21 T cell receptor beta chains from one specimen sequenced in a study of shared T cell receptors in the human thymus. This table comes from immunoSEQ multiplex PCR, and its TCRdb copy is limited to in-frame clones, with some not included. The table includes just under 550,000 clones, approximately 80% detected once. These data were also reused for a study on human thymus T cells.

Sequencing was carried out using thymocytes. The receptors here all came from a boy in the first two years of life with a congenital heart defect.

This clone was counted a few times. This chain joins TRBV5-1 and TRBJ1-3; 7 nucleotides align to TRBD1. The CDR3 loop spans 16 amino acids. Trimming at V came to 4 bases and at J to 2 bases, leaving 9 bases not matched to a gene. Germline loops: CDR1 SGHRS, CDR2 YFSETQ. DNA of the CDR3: TGCGCCAGCAGCCCCGGGACAGCGCTAACTGGAAACACCATATATTTT. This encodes CASSPGTALTGNTIYF.

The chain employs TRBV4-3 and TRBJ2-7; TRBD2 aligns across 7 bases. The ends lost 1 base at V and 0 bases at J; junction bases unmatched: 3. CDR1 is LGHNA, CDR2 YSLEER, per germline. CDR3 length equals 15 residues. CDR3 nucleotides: TGCGCCAGCAGCCAAGTACTAGCGCTCTCCTACGAGCAGTACTTC. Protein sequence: CASSQVLALSYEQYF.

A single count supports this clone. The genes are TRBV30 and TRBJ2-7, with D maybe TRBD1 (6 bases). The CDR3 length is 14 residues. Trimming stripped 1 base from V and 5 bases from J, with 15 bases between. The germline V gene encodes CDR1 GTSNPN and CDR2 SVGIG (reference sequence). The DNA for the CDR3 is TGTGCCTGGAGTGACTGGACAGATAGTGACGAGCAGTACTTC. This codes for CAWSDWTDSDEQYF.

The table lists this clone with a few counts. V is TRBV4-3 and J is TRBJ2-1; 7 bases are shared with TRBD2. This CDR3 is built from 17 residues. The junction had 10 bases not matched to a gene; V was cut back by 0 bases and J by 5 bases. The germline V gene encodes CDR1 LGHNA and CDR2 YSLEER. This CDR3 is CASSQDGSGYSNNEQFF. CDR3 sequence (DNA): TGCGCCAGCAGCCAAGATGGTAGCGGGTATAGTAACAATGAGCAGTTCTTC.

CDR3 loop: CASSRRDRDYEQYF. CDR3 DNA: TGTGCCAGCAGTCGGAGGGACAGGGACTACGAGCAGTACTTC. The V gene is TRBV6-1, the J gene TRBJ2-7; 9 nucleotides agree with TRBD1. The CDR3 loop spans 14 amino acids. Germline V gives CDR1 MNHNS, CDR2 SASEGT. V lost 5 bases and J lost 3; bases outside the gene matches: 5.

The CDR3 DNA is TGTGCCAGCAGCTTAGCCCGGGACAGGAGCGAGCAGTACTTC. As protein: CASSLARDRSEQYF. The rearrangement joins TRBV7-8 to TRBJ2-7; 8 nucleotides align to TRBD1. Unmatched junction bases numbered 4, after V lost 0 bases and J lost 6 bases. From germline, CDR1 is SGHVS and CDR2 FQNEAQ. The CDR3 has 14 amino acids.

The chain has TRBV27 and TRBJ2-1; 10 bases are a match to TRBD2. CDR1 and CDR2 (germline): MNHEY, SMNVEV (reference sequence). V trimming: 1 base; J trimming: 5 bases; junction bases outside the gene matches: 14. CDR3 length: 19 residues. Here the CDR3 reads CASSLYSPSGSRGHNEQFF. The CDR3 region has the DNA TGTGCCAGCAGTTTATATTCTCCTAGCGGGAGTCGGGGCCACAATGAGCAGTTCTTC.

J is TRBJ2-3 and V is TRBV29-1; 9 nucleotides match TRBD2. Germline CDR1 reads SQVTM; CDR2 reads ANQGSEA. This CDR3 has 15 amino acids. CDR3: CGCRRGRALTDTQYF. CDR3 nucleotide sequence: TGCGGCTGCAGGCGCGGGAGGGCCCTCACAGATACGCAGTATTTT.

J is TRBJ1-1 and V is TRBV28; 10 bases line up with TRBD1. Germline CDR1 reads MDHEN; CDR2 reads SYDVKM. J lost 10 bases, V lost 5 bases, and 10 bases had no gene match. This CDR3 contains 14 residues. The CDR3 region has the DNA TGTGCCAGCAGTCTTCGACAGGGGGCGAAGTCAGCTTTCTTT. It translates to CASSLRQGAKSAFF.

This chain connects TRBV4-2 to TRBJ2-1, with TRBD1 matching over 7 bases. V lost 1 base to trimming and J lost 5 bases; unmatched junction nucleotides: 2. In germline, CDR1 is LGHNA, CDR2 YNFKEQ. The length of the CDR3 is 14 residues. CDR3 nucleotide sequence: TGTGCCAGCAGCCAAGGAACAGGGGACAATGAGCAGTTCTTC. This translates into CASSQGTGDNEQFF.

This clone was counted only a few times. DNA of the CDR3: TGCGCCAGCAGGGCAGGGGATACGCAGTATTTT. Protein sequence: CASRAGDTQYF. The gene calls are TRBV4-1 and TRBJ2-3; possible D gene TRBD1, 5 bases. There are 11 residues in the CDR3. V was pared by 6 bases and J by 6 bases, with 7 bases between. Germline V CDR1 and CDR2: MGHRA, YSYEKL.

The CDR3 DNA follows: TGCGCCAGCAGCTTGGCACGGGAGCACATCACAGATACGCAGTATTTT. Translated, it gives CASSLAREHITDTQYF. V usage is TRBV5-1 and J usage is TRBJ2-3; TRBD2 is a possible D gene (6 bases). The length of the CDR3 is 16 residues. The germline V gene has CDR1 SGHRS and CDR2 YFSETQ. Trimming shortened V by 0 bases and J by 2 bases, and 13 bases separated the two germline ends.

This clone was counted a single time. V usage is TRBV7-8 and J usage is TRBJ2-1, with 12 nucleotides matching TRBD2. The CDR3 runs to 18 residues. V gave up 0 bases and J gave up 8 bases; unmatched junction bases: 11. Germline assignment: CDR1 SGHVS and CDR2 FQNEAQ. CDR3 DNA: TGTGCCAGCAGCTTAGCGCCGCCGCTAGCGGGAGGGTTAGATGAGCAGTTCTTC. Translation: CASSLAPPLAGGLDEQFF.

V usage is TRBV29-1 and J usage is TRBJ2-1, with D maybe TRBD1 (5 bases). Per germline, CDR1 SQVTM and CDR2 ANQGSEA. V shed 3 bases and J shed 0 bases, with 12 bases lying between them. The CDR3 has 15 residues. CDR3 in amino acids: CSVDVIRVSYNEQFF. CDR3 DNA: TGCAGCGTTGATGTTATCAGGGTCTCCTACAATGAGCAGTTCTTC.

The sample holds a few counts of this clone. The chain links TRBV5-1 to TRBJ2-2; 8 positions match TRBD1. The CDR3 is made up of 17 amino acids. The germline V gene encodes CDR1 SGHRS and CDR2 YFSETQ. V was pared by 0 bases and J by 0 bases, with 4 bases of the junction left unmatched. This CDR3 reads CASSLDARGPNTGELFF. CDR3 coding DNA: TGCGCCAGCAGCTTGGATGCCAGGGGGCCGAACACCGGGGAGCTGTTTTTT.

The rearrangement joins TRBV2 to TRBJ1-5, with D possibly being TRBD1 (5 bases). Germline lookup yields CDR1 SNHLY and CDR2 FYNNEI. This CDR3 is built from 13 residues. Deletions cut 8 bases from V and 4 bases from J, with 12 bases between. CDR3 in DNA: TGTGCCAGCGGGGAGGGGTTAAATCAGCCCCAGCATTTT. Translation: CASGEGLNQPQHF.

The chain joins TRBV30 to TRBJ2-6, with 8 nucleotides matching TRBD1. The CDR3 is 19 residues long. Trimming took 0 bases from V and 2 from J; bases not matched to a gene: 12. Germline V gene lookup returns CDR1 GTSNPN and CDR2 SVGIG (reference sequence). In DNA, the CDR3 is TGTGCCTGGAGTGTTCGGGGACAGGCGGAGGTACCTGGGGCCAACGTCCTGACTTTC. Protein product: CAWSVRGQAEVPGANVLTF.

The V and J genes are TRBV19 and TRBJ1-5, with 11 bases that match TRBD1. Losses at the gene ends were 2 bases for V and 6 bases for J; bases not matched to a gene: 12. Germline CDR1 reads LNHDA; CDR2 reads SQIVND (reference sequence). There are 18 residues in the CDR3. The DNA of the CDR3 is TGTGCCAGTAGTATATACGCCCCGGACAGGGGGCTCGGTCAGCCCCAGCATTTT. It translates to CASSIYAPDRGLGQPQHF. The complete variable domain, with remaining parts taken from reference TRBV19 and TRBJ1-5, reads DGGITQSPKYLFRKEGQNVTLSCEQNLNHDAMYWYRQDPGQGLRLIYYSQIVNDFQKGDIAEGYSVSREKKESFPLTVTSAQKNPTAFYLCASSIYAPDRGLGQPQHFGDGTRLSIL.

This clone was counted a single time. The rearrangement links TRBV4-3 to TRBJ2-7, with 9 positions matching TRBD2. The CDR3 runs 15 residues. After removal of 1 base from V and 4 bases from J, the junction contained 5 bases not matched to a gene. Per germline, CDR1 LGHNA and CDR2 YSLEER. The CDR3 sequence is CASSQGREGLYEQYF. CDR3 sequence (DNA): TGCGCCAGCAGCCAAGGGCGGGAGGGCCTATACGAGCAGTACTTC.

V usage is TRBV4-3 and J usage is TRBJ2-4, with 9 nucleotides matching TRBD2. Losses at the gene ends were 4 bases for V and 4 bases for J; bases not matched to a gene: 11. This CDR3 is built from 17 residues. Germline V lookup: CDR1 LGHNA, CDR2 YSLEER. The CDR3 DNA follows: TGCGCCAGCAGCCTCTGGAAGACTAGCGGAAAAAAAAACATTCAGTACTTC. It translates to CASSLWKTSGKKNIQYF.

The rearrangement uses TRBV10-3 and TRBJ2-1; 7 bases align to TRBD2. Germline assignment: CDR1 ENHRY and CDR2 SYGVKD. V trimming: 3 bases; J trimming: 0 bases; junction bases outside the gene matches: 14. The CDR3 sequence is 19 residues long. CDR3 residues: CAISEKLARTLSSYNEQFF. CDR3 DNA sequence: TGTGCCATCAGTGAAAAACTAGCGCGAACCTTAAGCTCCTACAATGAGCAGTTCTTC.